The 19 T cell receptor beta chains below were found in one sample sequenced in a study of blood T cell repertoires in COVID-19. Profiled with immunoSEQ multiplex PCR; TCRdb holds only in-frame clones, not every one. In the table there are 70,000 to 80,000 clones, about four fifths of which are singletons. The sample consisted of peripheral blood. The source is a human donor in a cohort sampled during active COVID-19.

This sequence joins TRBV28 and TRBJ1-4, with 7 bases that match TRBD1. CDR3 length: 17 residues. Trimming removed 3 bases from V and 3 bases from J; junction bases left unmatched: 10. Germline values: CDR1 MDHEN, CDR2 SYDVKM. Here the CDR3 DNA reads TGTGCCAGCAGTTTTGTACAGGGGCTAGGAGCTAATGAAAAACTGTTTTTT. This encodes CASSFVQGLGANEKLFF. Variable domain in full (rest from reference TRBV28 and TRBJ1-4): DVKVTQSSRYLVKRTGEKVFLECVQDMDHENMFWYRQDPGLGLRLIYFSYDVKMKEKGDIPEGYSVSREKKERFSLILESASTNQTSMYLCASSFVQGLGANEKLFFGSGTQLSVL.

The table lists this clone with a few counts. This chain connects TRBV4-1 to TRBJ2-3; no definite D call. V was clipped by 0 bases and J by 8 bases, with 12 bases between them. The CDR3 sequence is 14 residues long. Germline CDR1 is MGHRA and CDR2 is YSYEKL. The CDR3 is CASSQEATVGTQYF. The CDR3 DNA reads TGCGCCAGCAGCCAAGAGGCAACAGTCGGTACGCAGTATTTT.

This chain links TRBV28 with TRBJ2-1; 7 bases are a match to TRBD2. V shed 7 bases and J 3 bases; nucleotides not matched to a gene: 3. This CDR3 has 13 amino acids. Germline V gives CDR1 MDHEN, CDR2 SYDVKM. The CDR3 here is CASTGGSYNEQFF. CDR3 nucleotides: TGTGCCAGCACGGGCGGGAGCTACAATGAGCAGTTCTTC. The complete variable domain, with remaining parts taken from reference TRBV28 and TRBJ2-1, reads DVKVTQSSRYLVKRTGEKVFLECVQDMDHENMFWYRQDPGLGLRLIYFSYDVKMKEKGDIPEGYSVSREKKERFSLILESASTNQTSMYLCASTGGSYNEQFFGPGTRLTVL.

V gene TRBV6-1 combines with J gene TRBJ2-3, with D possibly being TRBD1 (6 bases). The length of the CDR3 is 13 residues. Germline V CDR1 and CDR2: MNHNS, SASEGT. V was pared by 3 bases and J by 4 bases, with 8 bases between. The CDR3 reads CASSDRGPDTQYF. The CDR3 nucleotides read TGTGCCAGCAGTGACAGGGGTCCAGATACGCAGTATTTT.

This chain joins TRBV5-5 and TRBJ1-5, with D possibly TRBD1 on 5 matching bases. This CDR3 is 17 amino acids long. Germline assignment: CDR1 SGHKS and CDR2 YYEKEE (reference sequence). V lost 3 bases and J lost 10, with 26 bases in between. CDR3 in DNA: TGTGCCAGCAGCTGGTTGGAGGGGCCCGGGGGGTATGGCCCCCAGCATTTT. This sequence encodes CASSWLEGPGGYGPQHF.

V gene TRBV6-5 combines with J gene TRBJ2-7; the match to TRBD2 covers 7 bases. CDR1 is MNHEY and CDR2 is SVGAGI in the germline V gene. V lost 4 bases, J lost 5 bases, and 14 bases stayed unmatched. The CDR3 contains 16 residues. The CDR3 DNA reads TGTGCCAGCAGTTCCGATATGCGGGAGTTAATGCACGAGCAGTACTTC. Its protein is CASSSDMRELMHEQYF.

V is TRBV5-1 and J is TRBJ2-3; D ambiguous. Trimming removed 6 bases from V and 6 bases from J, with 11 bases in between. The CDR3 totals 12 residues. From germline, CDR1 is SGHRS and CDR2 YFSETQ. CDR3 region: CASITDGDTQYF. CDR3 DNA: TGCGCCAGCATCACAGACGGTGATACGCAGTATTTT.

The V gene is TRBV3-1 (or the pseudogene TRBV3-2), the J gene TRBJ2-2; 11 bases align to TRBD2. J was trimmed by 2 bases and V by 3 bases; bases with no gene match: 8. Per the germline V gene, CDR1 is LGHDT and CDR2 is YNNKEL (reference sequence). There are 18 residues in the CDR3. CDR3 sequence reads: CASSQPLAGGSNTGELFF. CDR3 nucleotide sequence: TGTGCCAGCAGCCAGCCCCTAGCGGGGGGCTCAAACACCGGGGAGCTGTTTTTT.

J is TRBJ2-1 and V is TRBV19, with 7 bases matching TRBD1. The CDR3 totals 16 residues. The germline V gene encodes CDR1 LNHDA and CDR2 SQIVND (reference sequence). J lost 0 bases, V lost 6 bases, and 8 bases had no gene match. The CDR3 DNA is TGTGCCAGTAGGGACCGACAGGGCGGCTCCTACAATGAGCAGTTCTTC. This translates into CASRDRQGGSYNEQFF.

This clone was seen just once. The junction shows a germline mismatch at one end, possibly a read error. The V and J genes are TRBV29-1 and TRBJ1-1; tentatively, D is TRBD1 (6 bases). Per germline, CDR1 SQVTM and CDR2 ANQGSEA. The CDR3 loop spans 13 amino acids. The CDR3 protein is CSVEGQKNTEAFF. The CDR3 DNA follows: TGCAGCGTGGAAGGACAGAAAAACACTGAAGCTTTCTTT. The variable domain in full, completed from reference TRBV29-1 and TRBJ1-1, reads SAVISQKPSRDICQRGTSLTIQCQVDSQVTMMFWYRQQPGQSLTLIATANQGSEATYESGFVIDKFPISRPNLTFSTLTVSNMSPEDSSIYLCSVEGQKNTEAFFGQGTRLTVV.

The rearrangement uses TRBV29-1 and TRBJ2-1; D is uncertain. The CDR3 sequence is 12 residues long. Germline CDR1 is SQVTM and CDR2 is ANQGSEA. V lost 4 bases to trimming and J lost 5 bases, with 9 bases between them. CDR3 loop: CSVAQNNNEQFF. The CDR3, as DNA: TGCAGCGTTGCCCAGAACAACAATGAGCAGTTCTTC.

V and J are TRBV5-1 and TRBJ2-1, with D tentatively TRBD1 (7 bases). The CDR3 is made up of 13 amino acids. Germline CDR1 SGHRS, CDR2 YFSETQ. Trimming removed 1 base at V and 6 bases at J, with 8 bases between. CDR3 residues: CASSLQGGNEQFF. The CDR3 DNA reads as TGCGCCAGCAGCTTGCAGGGGGGCAATGAGCAGTTCTTC.

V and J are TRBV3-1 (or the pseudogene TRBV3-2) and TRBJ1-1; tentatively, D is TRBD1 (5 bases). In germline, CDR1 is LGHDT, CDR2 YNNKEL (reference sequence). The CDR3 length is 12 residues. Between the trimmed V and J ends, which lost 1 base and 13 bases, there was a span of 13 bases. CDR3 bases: TGTGCCAGCAGCCAAGGGACAACCGCCGGTTTCTTT. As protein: CASSQGTTAGFF.

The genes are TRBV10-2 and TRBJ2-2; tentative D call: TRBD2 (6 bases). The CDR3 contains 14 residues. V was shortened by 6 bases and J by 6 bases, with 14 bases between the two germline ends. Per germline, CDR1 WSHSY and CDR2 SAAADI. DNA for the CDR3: TGCGCCAGCAGGGGCCAGTGGGGGGCCGGGGAGCTGTTTTTT. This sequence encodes CASRGQWGAGELFF.

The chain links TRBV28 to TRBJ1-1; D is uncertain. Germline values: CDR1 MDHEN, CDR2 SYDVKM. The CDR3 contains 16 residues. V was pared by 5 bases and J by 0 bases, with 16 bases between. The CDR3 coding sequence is TGTGCCAGCAGTCCCCTCGGTAGCCTAGTGAACACTGAAGCTTTCTTT. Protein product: CASSPLGSLVNTEAFF.

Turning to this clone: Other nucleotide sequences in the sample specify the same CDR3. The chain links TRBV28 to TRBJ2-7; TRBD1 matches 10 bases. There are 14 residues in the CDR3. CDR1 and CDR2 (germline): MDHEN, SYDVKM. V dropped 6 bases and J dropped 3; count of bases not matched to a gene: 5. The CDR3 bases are TGTGCCAGCAGCCTCCGGACAGGGGGCTACGAGCAGTACTTC. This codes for CASSLRTGGYEQYF.

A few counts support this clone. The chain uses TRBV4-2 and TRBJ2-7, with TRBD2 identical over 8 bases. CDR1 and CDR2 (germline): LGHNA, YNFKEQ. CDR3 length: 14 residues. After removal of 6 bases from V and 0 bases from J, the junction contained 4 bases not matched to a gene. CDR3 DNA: TGTGCCAGCAGAGTCAGCGGGGGCTCCTACGAGCAGTACTTC. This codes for CASRVSGGSYEQYF.

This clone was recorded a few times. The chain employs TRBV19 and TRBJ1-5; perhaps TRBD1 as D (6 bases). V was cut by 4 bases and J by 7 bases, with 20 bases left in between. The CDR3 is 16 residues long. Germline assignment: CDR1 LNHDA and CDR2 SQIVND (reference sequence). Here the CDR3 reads CASSNPDRPGGQPQHF. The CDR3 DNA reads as TGTGCCAGTAGTAACCCAGACAGGCCTGGTGGGCAGCCCCAGCATTTT.

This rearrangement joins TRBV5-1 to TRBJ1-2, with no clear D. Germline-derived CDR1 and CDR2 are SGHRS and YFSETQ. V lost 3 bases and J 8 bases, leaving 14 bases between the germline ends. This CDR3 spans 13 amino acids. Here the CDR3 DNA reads TGCGCCAGCAGCTGGGATGGGGAGCCCGGCTACACCTTC. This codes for CASSWDGEPGYTF.